This T cell receptor (beta chain) was identified in a study of radiotherapy plus CTLA-4 blockade in lung cancer (dated by TCRdb to between 2017 and 2018). Turning to the overall study: Objective responses occurred in approximately 17% of enrolled patients, and about 30% achieved disease control.

The germline V end is reduced by 11 bases and the J end by 1 base; junction bases left unmatched: 4. Including cysteine and phenylalanine, the CDR3 has 12 amino acids. Just CDR3 DNA is preserved here, 36 bases in frame from base 1. According to the germline V gene, CDR1 reads SGHVS and CDR2 reads FQNEAQ. In this study, focal radiation therapy paired with CTLA-4 blockade (ipilimumab) was tested in patients who had chemo-refractory metastatic non-small-cell lung cancer. Worth noting for this clone: Its antigen is currently not known. No base quality information exists; no much larger clone differs at one position.

The library was built by means of the immunoSEQ multiplex PCR assay. TCRdb took this table from immuneACCESS and kept in-frame rearrangements with V and J called. Such tables lack part of the clones; where checked against another copy, unresolved V genes explain under half of the gap, and the rest is unexplained. The sample records tens of thousands of clones, 79% of which are singletons. The ten most abundant clones make up over 7.5% of the sample. General conclusions and limits of the study: Increased serum interferon-beta after radiation, together with early dynamic changes in blood T cell clones, were reported to be the strongest predictors of response. TCR clones derived from tumors expanded in peripheral blood after treatment with radiotherapy and ipilimumab.

This receptor chain uses TRBV7-8 and TRBJ1-2, with 7 middle bases fitting TRBD1. The origin of this receptor is a human donor with non-small cell lung cancer who had a complete response to radiotherapy plus ipilimumab. The material sequenced was peripheral blood, taken from a patient treated with radiotherapy plus ipilimumab. The DNA sequence is as follows: TGTGCCGTCGGGACAGTTAACTATGGCTACACCTTC. It encodes CAVGTVNYGYTF.